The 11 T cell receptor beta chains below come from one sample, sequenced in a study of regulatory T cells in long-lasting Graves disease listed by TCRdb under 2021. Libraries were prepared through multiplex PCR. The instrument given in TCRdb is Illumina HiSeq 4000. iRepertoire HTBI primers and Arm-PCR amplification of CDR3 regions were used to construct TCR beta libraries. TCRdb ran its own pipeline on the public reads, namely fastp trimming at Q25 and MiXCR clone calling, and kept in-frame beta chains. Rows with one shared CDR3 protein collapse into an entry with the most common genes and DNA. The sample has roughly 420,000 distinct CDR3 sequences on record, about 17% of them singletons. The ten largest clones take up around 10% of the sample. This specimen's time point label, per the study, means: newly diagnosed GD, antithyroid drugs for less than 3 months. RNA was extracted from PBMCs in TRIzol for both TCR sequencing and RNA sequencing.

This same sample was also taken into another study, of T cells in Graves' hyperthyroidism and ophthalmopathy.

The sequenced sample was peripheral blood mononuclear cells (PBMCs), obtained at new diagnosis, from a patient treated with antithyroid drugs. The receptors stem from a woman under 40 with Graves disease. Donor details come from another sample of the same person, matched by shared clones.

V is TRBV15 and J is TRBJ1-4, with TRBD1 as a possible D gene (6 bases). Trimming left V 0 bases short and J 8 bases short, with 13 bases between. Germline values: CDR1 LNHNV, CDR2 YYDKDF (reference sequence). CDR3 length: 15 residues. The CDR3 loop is CATSREGAGDEKLFF. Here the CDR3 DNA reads TGTGCCACCAGCAGAGAGGGGGCAGGGGACGAAAAACTGTTTTTT.

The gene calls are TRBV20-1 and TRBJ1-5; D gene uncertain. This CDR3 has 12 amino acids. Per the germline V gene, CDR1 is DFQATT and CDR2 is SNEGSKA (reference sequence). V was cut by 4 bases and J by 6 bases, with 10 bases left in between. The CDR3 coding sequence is TGCAGTGCTAAACAAGGAGGTCAGCCCCAGCATTTT. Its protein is CSAKQGGQPQHF.

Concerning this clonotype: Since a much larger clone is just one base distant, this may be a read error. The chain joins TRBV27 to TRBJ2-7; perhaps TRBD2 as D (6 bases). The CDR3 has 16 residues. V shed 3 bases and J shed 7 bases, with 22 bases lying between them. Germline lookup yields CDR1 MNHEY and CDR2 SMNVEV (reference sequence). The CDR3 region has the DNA TGTGCCAGCAGTTTGCCCCCCGGGACTGTTTACAATGAGCAGTACTTC. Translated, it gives CASSLPPGTVYNEQYF.

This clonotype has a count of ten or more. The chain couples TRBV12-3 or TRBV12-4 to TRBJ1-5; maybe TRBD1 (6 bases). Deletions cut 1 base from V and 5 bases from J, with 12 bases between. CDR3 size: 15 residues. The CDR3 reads CASSLVRGAHQPQHF. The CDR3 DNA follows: TGTGCCAGCAGTTTAGTGAGGGGGGCCCATCAGCCCCAGCATTTT.

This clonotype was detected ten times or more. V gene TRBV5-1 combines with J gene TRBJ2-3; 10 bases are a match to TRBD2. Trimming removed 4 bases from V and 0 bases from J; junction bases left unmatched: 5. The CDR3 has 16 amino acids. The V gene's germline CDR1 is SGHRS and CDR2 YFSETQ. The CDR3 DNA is TGCGCCAGCAGCGGGGGACTAGCGCCCAGCACAGATACGCAGTATTTT. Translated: CASSGGLAPSTDTQYF.

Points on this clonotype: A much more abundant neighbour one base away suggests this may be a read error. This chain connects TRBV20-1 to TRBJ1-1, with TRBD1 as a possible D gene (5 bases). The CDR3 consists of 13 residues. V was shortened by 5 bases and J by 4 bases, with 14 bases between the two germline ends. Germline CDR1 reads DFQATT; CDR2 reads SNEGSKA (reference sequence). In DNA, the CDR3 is TGCAGTGCTCGCCCCTGGGGGGGCACTGAAGCTTTCTTT. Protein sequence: CSARPWGGTEAFF.

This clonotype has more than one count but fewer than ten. The CDR3 DNA sequence: TGCAGCGTTGATTTGGGTACTCACACTGAAGCTTTCTTT. Its protein product is CSVDLGTHTEAFF. The chain has TRBV29-1 and TRBJ1-1, with D hard to call. Germline V gives CDR1 SQVTM, CDR2 ANQGSEA. CDR3 length: 13 residues. Deletions cut 3 bases from V and 3 bases from J, with 11 bases between.

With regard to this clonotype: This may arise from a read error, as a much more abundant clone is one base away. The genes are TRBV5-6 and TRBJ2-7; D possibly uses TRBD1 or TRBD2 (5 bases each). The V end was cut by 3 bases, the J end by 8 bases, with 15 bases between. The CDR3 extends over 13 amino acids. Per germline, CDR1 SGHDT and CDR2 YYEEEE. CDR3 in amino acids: CASSSWAGDQQYF. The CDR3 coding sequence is TGTGCCAGCAGCTCGTGGGCTGGGGACCAGCAGTACTTC.

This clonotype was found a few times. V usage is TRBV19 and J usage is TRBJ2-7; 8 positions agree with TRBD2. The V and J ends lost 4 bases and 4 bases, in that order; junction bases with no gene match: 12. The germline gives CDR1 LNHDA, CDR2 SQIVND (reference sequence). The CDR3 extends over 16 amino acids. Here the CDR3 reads CASSTEREPSHYEQYF. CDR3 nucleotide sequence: TGTGCCAGTAGTACCGAGCGGGAGCCTTCCCATTACGAGCAGTACTTC.

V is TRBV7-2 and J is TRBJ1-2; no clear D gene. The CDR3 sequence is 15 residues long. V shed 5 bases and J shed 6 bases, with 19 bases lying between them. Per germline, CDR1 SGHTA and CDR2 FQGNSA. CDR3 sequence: CASSQRLRDYDGYTF. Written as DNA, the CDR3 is TGTGCCAGCAGCCAACGTCTAAGAGACTATGATGGCTACACCTTC.

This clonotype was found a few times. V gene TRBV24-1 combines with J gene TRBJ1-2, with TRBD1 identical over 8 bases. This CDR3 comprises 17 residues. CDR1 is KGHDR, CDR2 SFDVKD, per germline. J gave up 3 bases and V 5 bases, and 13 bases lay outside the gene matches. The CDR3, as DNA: TGTGCCACCAGTGCCGCAACAGGGGGTATTGATCACTATGGCTACACCTTC. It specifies CATSAATGGIDHYGYTF.